A single sample gave rise to the 21 T cell receptor beta chains below, sequenced in a study of immune evolution from preneoplasia to lung adenocarcinoma. The method was immunoSEQ multiplex PCR; TCRdb's version includes in-frame clones alone and lacks a portion of them. There are about 14,000 clones in the sample; about 80% occur only once, and over 4.5% lies in the top ten. Sequencing was carried out using FFPE minimally invasive lung adenocarcinoma tissue. The receptors derive from a person in their 70s with lung adenocarcinoma.

The chain has TRBV29-1 and TRBJ1-3; D gene uncertain. The CDR3 loop spans 12 amino acids. The V gene lost 7 bases and the J gene lost 0 bases, with 7 bases spanning the gap. Germline V gene lookup returns CDR1 SQVTM and CDR2 ANQGSEA. The DNA of the CDR3 is TGCAGCGCCTGGGGCTCTGGAAACACCATATATTTT. Translating it yields CSAWGSGNTIYF.

The sample holds a few counts of this clone. V usage is TRBV7-8 and J usage is TRBJ1-1; D possibly corresponds to TRBD1 (6 bases). Trimming removed 5 bases from V and 3 bases from J, with 13 bases in between. The CDR3 runs to 14 residues. Germline-derived CDR1 and CDR2 are SGHVS and FQNEAQ. CDR3 coding DNA: TGTGCCAGCAGCCCCGGACAGTTTCACACTGAAGCTTTCTTT. Protein: CASSPGQFHTEAFF.

V and J are TRBV5-1 and TRBJ2-3; unclear D gene. V lost 1 base and J lost 0, with 9 bases in between. This CDR3 comprises 15 residues. Germline loops: CDR1 SGHRS, CDR2 YFSETQ. The CDR3 sequence is CASSLMWLSTDTQYF. CDR3 in DNA: TGCGCCAGCAGCTTGATGTGGCTAAGCACAGATACGCAGTATTTT.

The chain employs TRBV2 and TRBJ1-2; 9 positions agree with TRBD1. V gave up 4 bases and J gave up 0 bases; unmatched junction bases: 0. CDR3 length: 14 residues. CDR1 is SNHLY, CDR2 FYNNEI, per germline. The CDR3 sequence: CASSGQGANYGYTF. The CDR3 DNA sequence: TGTGCCAGCAGTGGACAGGGGGCTAACTATGGCTACACCTTC.

CDR3 region: CASSGTVPNYEQYF. The CDR3 DNA sequence: TGTGCCAGCAGTGGGACAGTACCTAACTACGAGCAGTACTTC. The chain links TRBV28 to TRBJ2-7; 7 nucleotides agree with TRBD1. Germline CDR1 MDHEN, CDR2 SYDVKM. CDR3 length: 14 amino acids. Losses at the gene ends were 5 bases for V and 3 bases for J; bases not matched to a gene: 7.

This rearrangement joins TRBV6-4 to TRBJ1-5, with TRBD1 matching 9 bases. V lost 3 bases to trimming and J lost 2 bases; unmatched junction nucleotides: 11. Germline V gene sequence: CDR1 MRHNA, CDR2 SNTAGT. The length of the CDR3 is 18 residues. CDR3 sequence (DNA): TGTGCCAGCAGTGATCTATTTAGCCGGACAGGGGGCAATCAGCCCCAGCATTTT. This codes for CASSDLFSRTGGNQPQHF.

The CDR3 loop reads CASSSASGGAREQFF. The CDR3 DNA sequence: TGTGCCAGCAGCTCTGCTAGCGGGGGGGCACGAGAGCAGTTCTTC. This chain joins TRBV7-6 and TRBJ2-1; 12 nucleotides align to TRBD2. The germline V gene has CDR1 SGHVS and CDR2 FNYEAQ. The CDR3 length is 15 residues. Germline trimming cut 4 bases from V and 10 bases from J; bases unmatched to any gene: 8.

The chain carries TRBV7-2 and TRBJ2-1; D not certain. CDR3 length: 13 amino acids. The germline V gene encodes CDR1 SGHTA and CDR2 FQGNSA. Trimming shortened V by 2 bases and J by 6 bases, and 8 bases separated the two germline ends. The CDR3 DNA reads TGTGCCAGCAGCTTACCCCTACTCAATGAGCAGTTCTTC. Translating it yields CASSLPLLNEQFF.

This chain joins TRBV7-8 and TRBJ2-3; 7 nucleotides match TRBD2. Germline-derived CDR1 and CDR2 are SGHVS and FQNEAQ. The CDR3 runs 12 residues. Unmatched junction bases numbered 3, after V lost 8 bases and J lost 4 bases. CDR3 in amino acids: CASGRDADTQYF. For the CDR3, the DNA is TGTGCCAGCGGGAGGGACGCAGATACGCAGTATTTT.

The V call is TRBV27, the J call TRBJ1-1; D might be TRBD1 (5 bases). Germline lookup yields CDR1 MNHEY and CDR2 SMNVEV (reference sequence). The CDR3 has 14 residues. Trimming took 7 bases from V and 4 from J, leaving 16 bases between them. CDR3 amino acids: CASTPGGDRTEAFF. In nucleotides, the CDR3 is TGTGCCAGCACCCCGGGGGGGGACCGCACTGAAGCTTTCTTT.

The chain couples TRBV29-1 to TRBJ1-2; 10 positions agree with TRBD1. Germline V gene sequence: CDR1 SQVTM, CDR2 ANQGSEA. The CDR3 loop spans 11 amino acids. Trimming at V came to 6 bases and at J to 8 bases, leaving 3 bases not matched to a gene. CDR3 nucleotide sequence: TGCAGCGTGGGGACAGGGGACGGCTACACCTTC. Translating it yields CSVGTGDGYTF.

V usage is TRBV28 and J usage is TRBJ1-5; D might be TRBD1 (5 bases). This CDR3 is built from 15 residues. Trimming took off 2 bases at V and 2 bases at J, with 10 bases between the two ends. Germline V gene sequence: CDR1 MDHEN, CDR2 SYDVKM. CDR3 bases: TGTGCCAGCAGTTTAGGCAGGGAGGGCAATCAGCCCCAGCATTTT. Its protein product is CASSLGREGNQPQHF.

This clone was detected only once. The rearrangement links TRBV5-4 to TRBJ1-2; 9 bases agree with TRBD1. CDR1 is SGHNT and CDR2 is YYREEE in the germline V gene (reference sequence). V was pared by 4 bases and J by 4 bases, with 5 bases of the junction left unmatched. There are 14 residues in the CDR3. CDR3 protein: CASSGGQGIYGYTF. Written as DNA, the CDR3 is TGTGCCAGCAGCGGGGGACAGGGAATCTATGGCTACACCTTC.

The CDR3 reads CASSITGYGYTF. The DNA of the CDR3 is TGTGCCAGTAGTATAACAGGGTATGGCTACACCTTC. The chain combines TRBV19 with TRBJ1-2; a possible D gene is TRBD1 (6 bases). The CDR3 totals 12 residues. The V and J ends lost 2 bases and 5 bases respectively, with 6 bases between them. Germline V lookup: CDR1 LNHDA, CDR2 SQIVND (reference sequence).

CDR3 nucleotides: TGCGCCAGCAGCCAAGCCCCGGATGTTCAGCCCCAGCATTTT. Translated, it gives CASSQAPDVQPQHF. The chain has TRBV4-1 and TRBJ1-5; no firm D call. Germline CDR1 and CDR2: MGHRA and YSYEKL. Trimming took 1 base from V and 6 from J, leaving 10 bases between them. This CDR3 has 14 amino acids.

The DNA of the CDR3 is TGTGCCAGCAGCTTAAGACAGGGGTATGCCGGGGAGCTGTTTTTT. Protein: CASSLRQGYAGELFF. The chain has TRBV13 and TRBJ2-2; TRBD1 matches at 8 bases. Germline-derived CDR1 and CDR2 are PRHDT and FYEKMQ (reference sequence). The V gene end was trimmed by 2 bases and the J gene end by 6 bases; junction bases not matched to a gene: 5. The CDR3 length is 15 residues.

This chain joins TRBV5-4 and TRBJ2-7; 13 bases align to TRBD2. The CDR3 sequence is 15 residues long. V shed 4 bases, J shed 1 base, and the junction held 2 bases outside the gene matches. CDR1 SGHNT and CDR2 YYREEE come from the germline V gene (reference sequence). This chain's CDR3 is CASSAGLAGSYEQYF. The CDR3 coding sequence is TGTGCCAGCAGCGCGGGACTAGCGGGATCCTACGAGCAGTACTTC.

This chain links TRBV5-1 with TRBJ2-5; 7 positions agree with TRBD1. The CDR3 covers 14 residues. The V segment lost 4 bases and the J segment 1 base; nucleotides outside the gene matches: 4. CDR1 and CDR2 from the germline V gene are SGHRS and YFSETQ. CDR3 residues: CASSPGQLQETQYF. The CDR3 DNA follows: TGCGCCAGCAGCCCGGGACAGCTCCAAGAGACCCAGTACTTC. The full variable domain, with the rest looked up from reference TRBV5-1 and TRBJ2-5, is KAGVTQTPRYLIKTRGQQVTLSCSPISGHRSVSWYQQTPGQGLQFLFEYFSETQRNKGNFPGRFSGRQFSNSRSEMNVSTLELGDSALYLCASSPGQLQETQYFGPGTRLLVL.

The J gene is TRBJ2-7, the V gene TRBV14; the D gene is possibly TRBD1 (7 bases). Germline CDR1 reads SGHDN; CDR2 reads FVKESK. V was cut by 0 bases and J by 4 bases, with 19 bases left in between. CDR3 length: 17 residues. CDR3 coding DNA: TGTGCCAGCAGCCAAGATCCGCGGGACAGTGGGCATTACGAGCAGTACTTC. Translating gives CASSQDPRDSGHYEQYF.

The rearrangement joins TRBV7-9 to TRBJ2-1; 8 nucleotides match TRBD2. V was clipped by 7 bases and J by 7 bases; unmatched bases: 6. Looked up from germline, CDR1 is SEHNR and CDR2 is FQNEAQ (reference sequence). CDR3 length equals 13 residues. In nucleotides, the CDR3 is TGTGCCAGCACTCACGGGAGGGGGAATGAGCAGTTCTTC. Its translation is CASTHGRGNEQFF.

The V call is TRBV7-9, the J call TRBJ2-7; TRBD2 aligns across 14 bases. After removal of 5 bases from V and 5 bases from J, the junction contained 17 bases not matched to a gene. The CDR3 has 19 amino acids. Germline CDR1 reads SEHNR; CDR2 reads FQNEAQ (reference sequence). In DNA, the CDR3 is TGTGCCAGCAGCAGACCCCCGGGACTAGCGGGAGTGGGGCCCAACGAGCAGTACTTC. Residues: CASSRPPGLAGVGPNEQYF. Full variable domain (outside the CDR3, taken from reference TRBV7-9 and TRBJ2-7): DTGVSQNPRHKITKRGQNVTFRCDPISEHNRLYWYRQTLGQGPEFLTYFQNEAQLEKSRLLSDRFSAERPKGSFSTLEIQRTEQGDSAMYLCASSRPPGLAGVGPNEQYFGPGTRLTVT.